The source of this T cell receptor (beta chain) is a study of blood T cells in healthy people across ages. Whole-study results and caveats: Diversity of TCR beta per million T cells declined in a roughly linear way with age. The long-lived group displayed more naive CD4+ cells, plus higher diversity, than the aged donors did. The CMV status of each donor remained undetermined, and this could have confounded shifts in expanded clonotypes.

A remark on this clonotype: Antigen specificity is unknown.

Germline V gene data show CDR1 as LNHDA and CDR2 as SQIVND (reference sequence). With V trimmed by 4 bases and J by 0 bases, 10 bases remained unmatched. CDR3 size: 18 residues. Then a second PCR, running roughly 7 to 11 cycles, was carried out with a sample-barcoded 5' primer and a J-beta primer mix. TCRdb recomputed calls from the 5' RACE reads with MiXCR, one row per CDR3 protein. This sample has under 2,000,000 distinct CDR3 sequences, with about 49% found just once. The extraction recovered at least 5 micrograms of total RNA per sample. The receptor comes from a middle-aged woman in good health. The sample was blood. V usage is TRBV19 and J usage is TRBJ2-3; TRBD2 matches 10 bases. CDR3 nucleotide sequence: TGTGCCAGTAGTAAGGCTAGCGGGGGAGTTAGAAGCACAGATACGCAGTATTTT. Translated: CASSKASGGVRSTDTQYF.